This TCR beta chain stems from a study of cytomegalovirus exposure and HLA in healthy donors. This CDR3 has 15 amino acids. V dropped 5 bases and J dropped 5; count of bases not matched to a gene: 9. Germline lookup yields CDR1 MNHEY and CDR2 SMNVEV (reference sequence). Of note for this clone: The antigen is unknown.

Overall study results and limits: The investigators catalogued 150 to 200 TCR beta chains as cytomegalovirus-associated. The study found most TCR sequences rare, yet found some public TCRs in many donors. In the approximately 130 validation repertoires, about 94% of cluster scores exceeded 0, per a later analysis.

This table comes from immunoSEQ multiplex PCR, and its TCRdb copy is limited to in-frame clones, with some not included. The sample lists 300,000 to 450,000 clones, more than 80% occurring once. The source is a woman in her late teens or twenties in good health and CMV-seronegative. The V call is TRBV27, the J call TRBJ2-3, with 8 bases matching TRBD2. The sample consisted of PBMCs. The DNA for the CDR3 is TGTGCCAGCAGTGGACGGACGGGGGGGGTAGATACGCAGTATTTT. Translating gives CASSGRTGGVDTQYF.